The 23 T cell receptor beta chains in this list originate from one sample, sequenced in a study of T cells in Graves' hyperthyroidism and ophthalmopathy. Amplification targeted TCR beta CDR3 regions from RNA transcripts. HTBI primers were the set used in a first-round RT-PCR of the TCR CDR3. Each CDR3 protein gets one entry after TCRdb re-called the multiplex PCR reads with MiXCR. The data show around 440,000 distinct CDR3 sequences, less than 20% seen once. The sample was blood. The receptors shown here come from a woman aged 18 to 35 with Graves' hyperthyroidism.

This clonotype was seen at least ten times. The chain couples TRBV6-1 to TRBJ1-6; D unresolved. V was cut by 9 bases and J by 0 bases, with 18 bases left in between. This CDR3 contains 17 residues. Per the germline V gene, CDR1 is MNHNS and CDR2 is SASEGT. The CDR3 bases are TGTGCCAGTGCGGGGTCGGCGGGGAACTCCTATAATTCACCCCTCCACTTT. This gives the protein CASAGSAGNSYNSPLHF.

This clonotype has at least ten counts. The chain recombines TRBV6-1 with TRBJ1-5; D possibly corresponds to TRBD1 (5 bases). Germline-derived CDR1 and CDR2 are MNHNS and SASEGT. The CDR3 contains 17 residues. Deletions cut 5 bases from V and 6 bases from J, with 23 bases between. The CDR3 spells CASSPQPPGTGGQPQHF. The CDR3, as DNA: TGTGCCAGCAGTCCCCAACCGCCGGGGACGGGCGGTCAGCCCCAGCATTTT.

This clonotype was found many times. This chain connects TRBV12-3 or TRBV12-4 to TRBJ1-2; no reliable D call. Between the trimmed V and J ends, which lost 7 bases and 5 bases, there was a span of 14 bases. The CDR3 sequence is 13 residues long. Here the CDR3 reads CASTPHGVYGYTF. The CDR3 DNA sequence: TGTGCCAGCACCCCCCATGGGGTTTATGGCTACACCTTC.

This clonotype was observed many times. V usage is TRBV28 and J usage is TRBJ2-7; 8 bases are shared with TRBD2. The CDR3 length is 13 residues. The V gene's germline CDR1 is MDHEN and CDR2 SYDVKM. J gave up 7 bases and V 6 bases, and 8 bases lay outside the gene matches. CDR3 coding DNA: TGTGCCAGCAGCTCAGCGGGAGTCGGGGAGCAGTACTTC. It yields the protein CASSSAGVGEQYF.

This clonotype was picked up many times. The chain links TRBV5-4 to TRBJ2-5; TRBD2 might be the D (5 bases). The V end was cut by 0 bases, the J end by 7 bases, with 13 bases between. This CDR3 has 14 residues. CDR1 is SGHNT and CDR2 is YYREEE in the germline V gene (reference sequence). DNA for the CDR3: TGTGCCAGCAGCTTGGTTGACGACGGAGGGACCCAGTACTTC. Its protein product is CASSLVDDGGTQYF. The full variable domain, rest sourced from reference TRBV5-4 and TRBJ2-5, is ETGVTQSPTHLIKTRGQQVTLRCSSQSGHNTVSWYQQALGQGPQFIFQYYREEENGRGNFPPRFSGLQFPNYSSELNVNALELDDSALYLCASSLVDDGGTQYFGPGTRLLVL.

There are many counts of this clonotype. The genes are TRBV7-8 and TRBJ2-7; D possibly corresponds to TRBD1 (5 bases). Trimming shortened V by 1 base and J by 0 bases, and 10 bases separated the two germline ends. The germline gives CDR1 SGHVS, CDR2 FQNEAQ. The CDR3 contains 15 residues. The CDR3 coding sequence is TGTGCCAGCAGCTTAGGGGCAGGGATCTCCTACGAGCAGTACTTC. Protein product: CASSLGAGISYEQYF. Drawing the rest from reference TRBV7-8 and TRBJ2-7, the complete variable domain is GAGVSQSPRYKVAKRGQDVALRCDPISGHVSLFWYQQALGQGPEFLTYFQNEAQLDKSGLPSDRFFAERPEGSVSTLKIQRTQQEDSAVYLCASSLGAGISYEQYFGPGTRLTVT.

The chain recombines TRBV15 with TRBJ1-1; D is perhaps TRBD1 (6 bases). CDR1 and CDR2 from the germline V gene are LNHNV and YYDKDF (reference sequence). The CDR3 is 13 residues long. Trimming shortened V by 1 base and J by 6 bases, and 9 bases separated the two germline ends. CDR3 residues: CATSRAGGAEAFF. The CDR3 nucleotides are TGTGCCACCAGCAGAGCTGGGGGCGCTGAAGCTTTCTTT.

This clonotype was recorded at least ten times. V usage is TRBV20-1 and J usage is TRBJ2-1; 9 nucleotides agree with TRBD1. The J segment lost 4 bases and the V segment lost 5 bases, leaving 9 bases of the junction unmatched. Per germline, CDR1 DFQATT and CDR2 SNEGSKA (reference sequence). CDR3 length: 15 residues. The CDR3 spells CSAHPGTGRYNEQFF. In DNA, the CDR3 is TGCAGTGCTCACCCCGGGACAGGGCGTTACAATGAGCAGTTCTTC.

The chain carries TRBV12-3 or TRBV12-4 and TRBJ1-2, with unresolved D. The CDR3 is 12 amino acids. Trimming pared 8 bases from V and 4 bases from J, leaving 11 bases between. DNA for the CDR3: TGTGCCAGCCAGGACCCTGCCTATGGCTACACCTTC. As protein: CASQDPAYGYTF.

This clonotype was seen repeatedly, ten times or more. The chain recombines TRBV18 with TRBJ2-1; D unclear. V was cut by 0 bases and J by 0 bases, with 6 bases left in between. The CDR3 contains 15 residues. The germline CDR1 and CDR2 sequences are KGHSH and LQKENI. The CDR3 loop reads CASSPPGSSYNEQFF. The CDR3 DNA reads TGTGCCAGCTCACCACCTGGGTCCTCCTACAATGAGCAGTTCTTC.

J is TRBJ2-2 and V is TRBV5-4; 15 bases map to TRBD2. Germline values: CDR1 SGHNT, CDR2 YYREEE (reference sequence). This CDR3 has 19 amino acids. The ends lost 3 bases at V and 4 bases at J; junction bases unmatched: 10. CDR3 nucleotides: TGTGCCAGCAGCTCTAATGGACTAGCGGGAGGGCCGGGCACCGGGGAGCTGTTTTTT. Its protein product is CASSSNGLAGGPGTGELFF.

The table lists this clonotype with many counts. The chain employs TRBV5-5 and TRBJ1-4, with D possibly TRBD1 on 5 matching bases. The CDR3 covers 15 residues. V lost 0 bases and J lost 7, with 13 bases in between. Looked up from germline, CDR1 is SGHKS and CDR2 is YYEKEE (reference sequence). The CDR3 loop is CASSLVMGGVEKLFF. CDR3 bases: TGTGCCAGCAGCTTGGTAATGGGAGGGGTTGAAAAACTGTTTTTT. Complete variable domain (other parts from reference TRBV5-5 and TRBJ1-4): DAGVTQSPTHLIKTRGQQVTLRCSPISGHKSVSWYQQVLGQGPQFIFQYYEKEERGRGNFPDRFSARQFPNYSSELNVNALLLGDSALYLCASSLVMGGVEKLFFGSGTQLSVL.

Ten or more counts support this clonotype. The chain carries TRBV6-1 and TRBJ2-3; D remains ambiguous. Germline-derived CDR1 and CDR2 are MNHNS and SASEGT. The CDR3 has 15 residues. Trimming took 4 bases from V and 2 from J, leaving 13 bases between them. This chain's CDR3 is CASSGLPRLTDTQYF. CDR3 nucleotide sequence: TGTGCCAGCAGTGGTCTCCCACGGCTCACAGATACGCAGTATTTT.

In this sample, this clonotype turned up many times. DNA of the CDR3: TGTGCCAGCTCACCGGCTAGTCTCTATGGCTACACCTTC. This gives the protein CASSPASLYGYTF. This chain joins TRBV18 and TRBJ1-2; no clear D gene. Trimming took 3 bases from V and 4 from J, leaving 9 bases between them. This CDR3 spans 13 amino acids. Per the germline V gene, CDR1 is KGHSH and CDR2 is LQKENI.

This clonotype came up many times. The gene calls are TRBV12-3 or TRBV12-4 and TRBJ2-1, with D maybe TRBD2 (7 bases). Between the trimmed V and J ends, which lost 6 bases and 8 bases, there was a span of 17 bases. The CDR3 is 14 residues long. As DNA, the CDR3 is TGTGCCAGCAGCCCCCCCGGGGGGCTGGATGAGCAGTTCTTC. Amino acid sequence: CASSPPGGLDEQFF.

This clonotype was seen repeatedly, ten times or more. The rearrangement uses TRBV18 and TRBJ1-3; D unresolved. V was clipped by 2 bases and J by 2 bases, with 7 bases between them. Germline V gene sequence: CDR1 KGHSH, CDR2 LQKENI. CDR3 length: 14 amino acids. The CDR3 bases are TGTGCCAGCTCACCAGATGCGGCTGGAAACACCATATATTTT. This sequence encodes CASSPDAAGNTIYF.

This clonotype was recorded at least ten times. The chain links TRBV10-2 to TRBJ2-7; D unclear. The length of the CDR3 is 13 residues. The germline V and J ends were trimmed by 8 bases and 0 bases, with 11 bases remaining between them. Germline assignment: CDR1 WSHSY and CDR2 SAAADI. As DNA, the CDR3 is TGCGCCAGCTGCAGTTCTGGCTCCTACGAGCAGTACTTC. Translated: CASCSSGSYEQYF.

In this sample, this clonotype turned up many times. J is TRBJ2-3 and V is TRBV29-1; 10 bases map to TRBD1. The ends lost 6 bases at V and 1 base at J; junction bases unmatched: 10. CDR1 and CDR2 (germline): SQVTM, ANQGSEA. The CDR3 has 16 residues. DNA for the CDR3: TGCAGCGTCGAGGGGGACGGGACAGGGGGCACAGATACGCAGTATTTT. It specifies CSVEGDGTGGTDTQYF.

This clonotype showed up just a few times. The V and J genes are TRBV14 and TRBJ2-7; 7 bases fit TRBD2. The CDR3 has 18 amino acids. Germline V gene data show CDR1 as SGHDN and CDR2 as FVKESK. J was trimmed by 2 bases and V by 5 bases; bases with no gene match: 18. The CDR3 nucleotides are TGTGCCAGCAGCTTAAGACGGACTGGACTAGTCATTCCCTACGAGCAGTACTTC. It translates to CASSLRRTGLVIPYEQYF.

Many counts were recorded for this clonotype. J is TRBJ1-5 and V is TRBV30, with 10 bases aligning to TRBD1. The germline V gene encodes CDR1 GTSNPN and CDR2 SVGIG (reference sequence). J gave up 5 bases and V 1 base, and 8 bases lay outside the gene matches. This CDR3 spans 16 amino acids. DNA of the CDR3: TGTGCCTGGAGTGGGACGACCGGGACAGGGGATCAGCCCCAGCATTTT. It yields the protein CAWSGTTGTGDQPQHF.

This clonotype was picked up many times. V and J are TRBV5-1 and TRBJ2-1; 7 bases fit TRBD1. The germline gives CDR1 SGHRS, CDR2 YFSETQ. J gave up 2 bases and V 6 bases, and 8 bases lay outside the gene matches. The CDR3 runs to 15 residues. CDR3 in DNA: TGCGCCAGCACCACAACCGGGACAGCCTACAATGAGCAGTTCTTC. Protein: CASTTTGTAYNEQFF.

This clonotype has a count of ten or more. The chain employs TRBV20-1 and TRBJ1-5; tentative D call: TRBD1 (5 bases). The ends were cut back, 2 bases at V and 2 bases at J, with 19 bases in the middle. The CDR3 totals 17 residues. Germline values: CDR1 DFQATT, CDR2 SNEGSKA (reference sequence). CDR3 DNA: TGCAGTGCTAGACGAGGGGCCAGCACCTTTGGCAATCAGCCCCAGCATTTT. Translation gives CSARRGASTFGNQPQHF.

With respect to this clonotype: One end of the junction varies from germline; a read error may be responsible. The rearrangement joins TRBV20-1 to TRBJ2-1; tentatively, D is TRBD2 (7 bases). Germline V gene data show CDR1 as DFQATT and CDR2 as SNEGSKA (reference sequence). The CDR3 contains 14 residues. This CDR3 reads CSASGRGSYNEQSF. The CDR3 DNA is TGCAGTGCTAGTGGGAGGGGGTCCTACAATGAGCAGTCCTTC.